This record concerns one T cell receptor (beta chain) sequence. Its specificity is unknown. Since no conserved phenylalanine or tryptophan closes the CDR3, a read error is the likely cause. These data belong to a study of CD8 T cells in ankylosing spondylitis. Whole-study findings and limits: Matched ankylosing spondylitis synovial fluid reportedly showed significant enrichment of disease-linked clones. Within ankylosing spondylitis blood, a TCR beta motif made up of seven or eight highly homologous variants appeared to be characteristic.

As the method for making TCR beta libraries, quantitative 5'-RACE with molecular barcodes was used. TCRdb re-derived calls from the 5' RACE reads in MiXCR, one entry per CDR3 protein. The table lists 200,000 to 250,000 distinct CDR3 sequences, roughly 18% of them singletons. The CDR3 is 15 amino acids. Germline V gene lookup returns CDR1 DFQATT and CDR2 SNEGSKA (reference sequence). V was clipped by 3 bases and J by 6 bases; unmatched bases: 12. This rearrangement joins TRBV20-1 to TRBJ1-1, with 8 positions matching TRBD1. Sequencing was performed on blood, either unsorted or a sorted T cell fraction (not recorded which). The TCR originated in a male donor with ankylosing spondylitis. The CDR3 loop reads CSARVLGQGWAEAFL. CDR3 DNA: TGCAGTGCTAGGGTACTCGGACAGGGTTGGGCTGAAGCTTTCCTT.